These 12 T cell receptor beta chains were all obtained from the same sample, sequenced in a study of shared clonotypes between healthy human individuals (dated by TCRdb to 2020 to 2022). Library generation was performed with the immunoSEQ multiplex PCR assay. The source is immuneACCESS, and TCRdb retained only in-frame sequences with V and J called. Part of the clones is not carried over; for the studies checked, unresolved V genes explain less than half of this, and the remainder is unexplained. The sample table records approximately 2,000,000 clones; about 90% of these occur just once. Of the sample, around 0.38% is held by the ten largest clones. Sequencing was done on a sample of naive CD4+ T cells from PBMCs. The cell subset or site label, read with the paper, signifies: CD45RA+ positively selected. The receptor source for this set is a man aged 18-30 years in good health. Some clones in this sample may be carry-over from other donors' samples.

The gene calls are TRBV19 and TRBJ2-7; TRBD1 might be the D (6 bases). CDR1 LNHDA and CDR2 SQIVND come from the germline V gene (reference sequence). Trimming removed 1 base at V and 1 base at J, with 11 bases between. This CDR3 has 15 residues. This CDR3 reads CASSIGQGNSYEQYF. As DNA, the CDR3 is TGTGCCAGTAGTATAGGGCAGGGGAATTCCTACGAGCAGTACTTC.

The chain recombines TRBV28 with TRBJ1-1; D unclear. The CDR3 runs 17 residues. V gave up 6 bases and J gave up 1 base, with 21 bases separating them. Germline V CDR1 and CDR2: MDHEN, SYDVKM. The CDR3: CASSLISSQARNTEAFF. CDR3 DNA sequence: TGTGCCAGCAGCCTGATCTCCTCCCAGGCGAGGAACACTGAAGCTTTCTTT.

The chain is built from TRBV10-3 and TRBJ2-7; D is possibly TRBD2 (6 bases). The CDR3 has 14 residues. The germline V gene has CDR1 ENHRY and CDR2 SYGVKD. Trimming shortened V by 6 bases and J by 6 bases, and 18 bases separated the two germline ends. The CDR3, as DNA: TGTGCCATCAGCGGCGGGACTCAGCCGTTCGAGCAGTACTTC. Its translation is CAISGGTQPFEQYF.

The gene calls are TRBV27 and TRBJ2-7, with D tentatively TRBD2 (5 bases). The CDR3 covers 14 residues. V was cut by 2 bases and J by 3 bases, with 11 bases left in between. Per germline, CDR1 MNHEY and CDR2 SMNVEV (reference sequence). The CDR3: CASSLRRSGYEQYF. The CDR3, as DNA: TGTGCCAGCAGTTTAAGGCGGAGCGGCTACGAGCAGTACTTC.

This rearrangement joins TRBV4-1 to TRBJ1-1; D remains unclear. Germline V lookup: CDR1 MGHRA, CDR2 YSYEKL. The V gene lost 3 bases and the J gene lost 1 base, with 18 bases spanning the gap. The CDR3 totals 17 residues. The chain's CDR3 is CASSQDELRAPNTEAFF. CDR3 bases: TGCGCCAGCAGCCAGGATGAGCTACGGGCACCGAACACTGAAGCTTTCTTT.

The genes are TRBV28 and TRBJ2-3; no firm D call. This CDR3 has 14 residues. V lost 5 bases, J lost 0 bases, and 9 bases lay in between. Germline values: CDR1 MDHEN, CDR2 SYDVKM. The CDR3: CASSQGPSTDTQYF. CDR3 bases: TGTGCCAGCAGTCAAGGTCCTAGCACAGATACGCAGTATTTT.

V usage is TRBV11-1 and J usage is TRBJ2-2, with 8 bases identical to TRBD2. CDR3 size: 15 residues. Per the germline V gene, CDR1 is SGHAT and CDR2 is FQDESV (reference sequence). Unmatched junction bases numbered 7, after V lost 3 bases and J lost 7 bases. Here the CDR3 reads CASSFAGGNFGELFF. As DNA, the CDR3 is TGTGCCAGCAGCTTTGCGGGGGGAAACTTCGGGGAGCTGTTTTTT.

This clone was detected once. The CDR3 DNA reads as TGTGCCAGCGCCCAGGGGACAATGAACACTGAAGCTTTCTTT. Translating it yields CASAQGTMNTEAFF. The chain has TRBV6-6 and TRBJ1-1, with D tentatively TRBD1 (6 bases). Per the germline V gene, CDR1 is MNHNY and CDR2 is SVGAGI (reference sequence). The CDR3 has 14 amino acids. V was clipped by 8 bases and J by 0 bases, with 13 bases between them.

Here the CDR3 DNA reads TGTGCCAGCAGCTTGGTGGGGCCCATTACAGAAAAACTGTTTTTT. This encodes CASSLVGPITEKLFF. The chain uses TRBV5-8 and TRBJ1-4, with a possible D match to TRBD1 (5 bases). V was clipped by 0 bases and J by 8 bases, with 14 bases between them. Germline V gene sequence: CDR1 SGHTS, CDR2 YDEGEE. The CDR3 extends over 15 amino acids.

The chain recombines TRBV5-1 with TRBJ2-7, with TRBD1 identical over 11 bases. The CDR3 consists of 17 residues. Losses at the gene ends were 5 bases for V and 2 bases for J; bases not matched to a gene: 12. Per the germline V gene, CDR1 is SGHRS and CDR2 is YFSETQ. The CDR3 is CASSLDRGRNRPYEQYF. The CDR3 DNA follows: TGCGCCAGCAGTCTGGACAGGGGGCGAAACCGCCCCTACGAGCAGTACTTC. Complete variable domain (other parts from reference TRBV5-1 and TRBJ2-7): KAGVTQTPRYLIKTRGQQVTLSCSPISGHRSVSWYQQTPGQGLQFLFEYFSETQRNKGNFPGRFSGRQFSNSRSEMNVSTLELGDSALYLCASSLDRGRNRPYEQYFGPGTRLTVT.

Comment on this clone: Other nucleotide sequences from this sample produce the same CDR3. The chain recombines TRBV19 with TRBJ2-2; D is unclear. The V gene lost 3 bases and the J gene lost 0 bases, with 8 bases spanning the gap. The CDR3 spans 15 residues. The germline CDR1 and CDR2 sequences are LNHDA and SQIVND (reference sequence). The CDR3 spells CASSITAANTGELFF. The DNA of the CDR3 is TGTGCCAGTAGTATCACCGCAGCGAACACCGGGGAGCTGTTTTTT.

The gene calls are TRBV13 and TRBJ2-2; D may be TRBD1 (5 bases). The CDR3 loop spans 13 amino acids. Germline loops: CDR1 PRHDT, CDR2 FYEKMQ (reference sequence). V was clipped by 0 bases and J by 11 bases, with 10 bases between them. The CDR3 is CASSLGAGKELFF. The CDR3 nucleotides read TGTGCCAGCAGCTTAGGTGCAGGGAAAGAGCTGTTTTTT.